These T cell receptor beta chains were read from a single sample in a study of CD8 T cells in ankylosing spondylitis. TCRdb reprocessed the 5' RACE reads with MiXCR, giving one entry per CDR3 protein. The profile shows around 450,000 distinct CDR3 sequences, 26% of them singletons. Sequenced: blood, either unsorted or a sorted T cell fraction (not recorded which). All receptors derive from a male donor with ankylosing spondylitis. Each CDR3 is given with its conserved first and last residue. A D gene is named only where the DNA matches it firmly. Clone size is not always given. Where it is, it says once, few, many or a class for expanded clones.

j_gene: TRBJ1-5; v_gene: TRBV20-1; abundance: .; d_gene: .; CDR3nt: TGCAGTGCTAGTCAGGGAAGGGGTCAGCCCCAGCATTTT; CDR3aa: CSASQGRGQPQHF
j_gene: TRBJ2-3; v_gene: TRBV20-1; abundance: few; d_gene: .; CDR3nt: TGCAGTGCTAGAGATTACGGCTACACCACAGATACGCAGTATTTT; CDR3aa: CSARDYGYTTDTQYF
j_gene: TRBJ1-3; v_gene: TRBV20-1; abundance: once; d_gene: .; CDR3nt: TGCAGTGGTTTGGGGGGCCGGGGAAACACCATATATTTT; CDR3aa: CSGLGGRGNTIYF
j_gene: TRBJ1-4; v_gene: TRBV20-1; abundance: .; d_gene: .; CDR3nt: TGCAGTGCTACCCTAATGGGAGAAAAACTGTTTTTT; CDR3aa: CSATLMGEKLFF
j_gene: TRBJ1-5; v_gene: TRBV7-2; abundance: few; d_gene: .; CDR3nt: TGTGCCAGCAGCTTAGACACAGTGGAGCATCAGCCCCAGCATTTT; CDR3aa: CASSLDTVEHQPQHF
j_gene: TRBJ1-6; v_gene: TRBV3-1; abundance: .; d_gene: .; CDR3nt: TGTGCCAGCAGCCAAGATGCGGGTTATAATTCACCCCTCCACTTT; CDR3aa: CASSQDAGYNSPLHF
j_gene: TRBJ2-1; v_gene: TRBV10-3; abundance: .; d_gene: .; CDR3nt: TGTGCCATCAGTTCTGGCAGGAGCTCCTACAATGAGCAGTTCTTC; CDR3aa: CAISSGRSSYNEQFF
j_gene: TRBJ2-1; v_gene: TRBV4-3; abundance: few; d_gene: TRBD2; CDR3nt: TGCGCCAGCAGCCGGTTAGGGGGCAACCTGCCGGGACTAGCGGGAAACACCTACAATGAGCAGTTCTTC; CDR3aa: CASSRLGGNLPGLAGNTYNEQFF
j_gene: TRBJ2-1; v_gene: TRBV2; abundance: few; d_gene: TRBD2; CDR3nt: TGTGCCAGCCTGACTAGCGGGAGGTACAATGAGCAGTTCTTC; CDR3aa: CASLTSGRYNEQFF
j_gene: TRBJ1-1; v_gene: TRBV15; abundance: .; d_gene: .; CDR3nt: TGTGCCACCAGCAGAGATAGGGTAGCCGCTGAAGCTTTCTTT; CDR3aa: CATSRDRVAAEAFF
j_gene: TRBJ2-2; v_gene: TRBV3-1; abundance: .; d_gene: TRBD2; CDR3nt: TGTGCCAGCAGCGGATTTAGAGCGGGAGTCACCGGGGAGCTGTTTTTT; CDR3aa: CASSGFRAGVTGELFF
j_gene: TRBJ1-4; v_gene: TRBV29-1; abundance: few; d_gene: TRBD1; CDR3nt: TGCAGCGTTCCTCCGGGGACAGGGCAAGAGGGACTTAATGAAAAACTGTTTTTT; CDR3aa: CSVPPGTGQEGLNEKLFF
j_gene: TRBJ1-1; v_gene: TRBV3-1; abundance: few; d_gene: .; CDR3nt: TGTGCCAGCACCACTGGGGGGAGGTCCGGGGCTTTCTTT; CDR3aa: CASTTGGRSGAFF
j_gene: TRBJ2-1; v_gene: TRBV5-1; abundance: .; d_gene: TRBD2; CDR3nt: TGCGCCAGTTCACTAGCGGGAGAGGTAGGTGAGCAGTTCTTC; CDR3aa: CASSLAGEVGEQFF
j_gene: TRBJ1-1; v_gene: TRBV2; abundance: .; d_gene: .; CDR3nt: TGTGCCAGCAGTTTCGGGACGTGGAACACTGAAGCTTTCTTT; CDR3aa: CASSFGTWNTEAFF
j_gene: TRBJ2-7; v_gene: TRBV11-2; abundance: .; d_gene: .; CDR3nt: TGTGCCAGCAGCTTAGATTCTCTGCAGGGTGCGGGTTACGAGCAGTACTTC; CDR3aa: CASSLDSLQGAGYEQYF
j_gene: TRBJ1-3; v_gene: TRBV5-1; abundance: few; d_gene: .; CDR3nt: TGCGCCAGCAGCCCGGACGGGCCTTCTGGAAACACCATATATTTT; CDR3aa: CASSPDGPSGNTIYF
j_gene: TRBJ2-1; v_gene: TRBV5-1; abundance: .; d_gene: TRBD2; CDR3nt: TGCGCCAGCAGCTTGTTTGCGGGGGAGACCAATGAGCAGTTCTTC; CDR3aa: CASSLFAGETNEQFF
j_gene: TRBJ2-3; v_gene: TRBV5-5; abundance: many; d_gene: .; CDR3nt: TGTGCCAGCAGCTTGGCGGGCCGCACAGATACGCAGTATTTT; CDR3aa: CASSLAGRTDTQYF
j_gene: TRBJ2-5; v_gene: TRBV5-1; abundance: few; d_gene: TRBD1; CDR3nt: TGCGCCAGCAGCTTTGACAGGGTCGGGGAAGAGACCCAGTACTTC; CDR3aa: CASSFDRVGEETQYF
j_gene: TRBJ2-1; v_gene: TRBV6-5; abundance: .; d_gene: .; CDR3nt: TGTGCCAGCAGTTACAACCCACGAATGAGCTCCTACAATGAGCAGTTCTTC; CDR3aa: CASSYNPRMSSYNEQFF
j_gene: TRBJ2-1; v_gene: TRBV10-3; abundance: few; d_gene: TRBD2; CDR3nt: TGTGCCATCAGTGAGTCGTGGGCTAGCGGGACATCCTACAATGAGCAGTTCTTC; CDR3aa: CAISESWASGTSYNEQFF